This T cell receptor (beta chain) is from a study of blood T cell repertoires in COVID-19. Across the study: Collection of acute and convalescent COVID-19 samples took place in the United States, Italy and Spain. T cells, B-cell-depleted T cells, or PBMCs supplied cDNA or gDNA.

Germline CDR1 is LGHDT and CDR2 is YNNKEL (reference sequence). V gave up 3 bases and J gave up 3 bases; unmatched junction bases: 5. CDR3 length equals 14 residues. Original analysis: It was from reference gene primer amplification that nucleated cell counts were estimated. Profiling relied on immunoSEQ multiplex PCR, and the TCRdb table lists in-frame clones only, not all of them. That table is the source of V, J and clone size, and D and trimming were worked out from the DNA. This sample has roughly 250,000 clones; around 85% occur once, and the top ten carry about 4%. The source is a woman in her thirties or forties with active or convalescent COVID-19. V gene TRBV3-1 (or the pseudogene TRBV3-2) combines with J gene TRBJ2-7; 7 bases line up with TRBD2. Sequencing was done on a sample of peripheral blood. CDR3 sequence (DNA): TGTGCCAGCAGCCACGGGACTACCCACTACGAGCAGTACTTC. Residues: CASSHGTTHYEQYF.